These 20 T cell receptor beta chains share one sample of origin, sequenced in a study of cytomegalovirus exposure and HLA in healthy donors. PCR employed 60 Vbeta and 13 Jbeta primers. The data were produced by immunoSEQ multiplex PCR, yet TCRdb's version contains in-frame clones alone and is incomplete. The sample holds about 200,000 clones, roughly 82% seen once. The sequencing input was PBMCs. The receptors come from a man aged 40-49 years in good health and CMV-seropositive.

There are a few counts of this clone. For the CDR3, the DNA is TGTGCCAGCAGCGTACCGTCCGGTCCCGGGGCCAACGTCCTGACTTTC. Its translation is CASSVPSGPGANVLTF. This sequence joins TRBV9 and TRBJ2-6; D not resolved. Germline CDR1 is SGDLS and CDR2 is YYNGEE. Deletions cut 1 base from V and 4 bases from J, with 12 bases between. The CDR3 is 16 residues long. Drawing the rest from reference TRBV9 and TRBJ2-6, the complete variable domain is DSGVTQTPKHLITATGQRVTLRCSPRSGDLSVYWYQQSLDQGLQFLIQYYNGEERAKGNILERFSAQQFPDLHSELNLSSLELGDSALYFCASSVPSGPGANVLTFGAGSRLTVL.

V usage is TRBV10-2 and J usage is TRBJ2-1; the D gene is possibly TRBD2 (6 bases). Germline CDR1 and CDR2: WSHSY and SAAADI. CDR3 length: 16 residues. Trimming took off 3 bases at V and 4 bases at J, with 16 bases between the two ends. CDR3 amino acids: CASSDFFSGEYNEQFF. The CDR3 nucleotides are TGCGCCAGCAGTGATTTCTTTAGCGGAGAATACAATGAGCAGTTCTTC.

The V gene is TRBV11-2, the J gene TRBJ2-3; 15 nucleotides line up with TRBD2. The CDR3 length is 17 residues. The V gene's germline CDR1 is SGHAT and CDR2 FQNNGV. Germline trimming cut 6 bases from V and 4 bases from J; bases unmatched to any gene: 8. CDR3 residues: CASRPGLAGGFSDTQYF. The DNA of the CDR3 is TGTGCCAGCAGACCTGGACTAGCGGGAGGGTTTTCAGATACGCAGTATTTT.

The chain is built from TRBV4-1 and TRBJ2-3, with TRBD1 as a possible D gene (6 bases). V dropped 1 base and J dropped 0 bases, with 8 bases sitting between them. This CDR3 comprises 15 residues. Germline-derived CDR1 and CDR2 are MGHRA and YSYEKL. The CDR3 sequence is CASSQVDRSTDTQYF. The DNA of the CDR3 is TGCGCCAGCAGCCAAGTAGACAGGAGCACAGATACGCAGTATTTT.

The CDR3, as DNA: TGTGCCAGCAGTGATCCTTACTGGACAGGGCCAGATACGCAGTATTTT. This encodes CASSDPYWTGPDTQYF. The rearrangement links TRBV25-1 to TRBJ2-3; 8 nucleotides match TRBD1. The V segment lost 3 bases and the J segment 4 bases; nucleotides outside the gene matches: 9. This CDR3 contains 16 residues. From germline, CDR1 is MGHDK and CDR2 SYGVNS.

The V gene is TRBV6-5, the J gene TRBJ2-5, with 7 bases that match TRBD2. V lost 2 bases and J lost 5; bases outside the gene matches: 2. The CDR3 covers 13 residues. Germline-derived CDR1 and CDR2 are MNHEY and SVGAGI. CDR3 DNA sequence: TGTGCCAGCAGTTACGGGGGAGGGGAGACCCAGTACTTC. It specifies CASSYGGGETQYF.

The chain couples TRBV5-4 to TRBJ2-7; 10 bases are a match to TRBD1. The ends lost 0 bases at V and 4 bases at J; junction bases unmatched: 1. Germline CDR1 reads SGHNT; CDR2 reads YYREEE (reference sequence). There are 14 residues in the CDR3. CDR3 sequence: CASSLGQGAYEQYF. DNA of the CDR3: TGTGCCAGCAGCTTGGGACAGGGGGCGTACGAGCAGTACTTC. Variable domain in full (rest from reference TRBV5-4 and TRBJ2-7): ETGVTQSPTHLIKTRGQQVTLRCSSQSGHNTVSWYQQALGQGPQFIFQYYREEENGRGNFPPRFSGLQFPNYSSELNVNALELDDSALYLCASSLGQGAYEQYFGPGTRLTVT.

This clone is a singleton in its sample. The V call is TRBV6-5, the J call TRBJ1-3; 8 nucleotides match TRBD1. Germline V gene lookup returns CDR1 MNHEY and CDR2 SVGAGI. The CDR3 sequence is 14 residues long. The V gene end was trimmed by 4 bases and the J gene end by 7 bases; junction bases not matched to a gene: 6. DNA for the CDR3: TGTGCCAGCAGTTCGAACGGACAGGGCAACACCATATATTTT. Its translation is CASSSNGQGNTIYF.

The V call is TRBV2, the J call TRBJ2-3; D call uncertain. CDR1 is SNHLY and CDR2 is FYNNEI in the germline V gene. The CDR3 runs 11 residues. V was shortened by 7 bases and J by 4 bases, with 6 bases between the two germline ends. For the CDR3, the DNA is TGTGCCAGCAATCTAGCAGATACGCAGTATTTT. This encodes CASNLADTQYF. The full variable domain, its missing parts supplied by reference TRBV2 and TRBJ2-3, is EPEVTQTPSHQVTQMGQEVILRCVPISNHLYFYWYRQILGQKVEFLVSFYNNEISEKSEIFDDQFSVERPDGSNFTLKIRSTKLEDSAMYFCASNLADTQYFGPGTRLTVL.

This clone appeared a few times. V is TRBV25-1 and J is TRBJ2-2; D might be TRBD2 (6 bases). Trimming took off 7 bases at V and 4 bases at J, with 16 bases between the two ends. The germline CDR1 and CDR2 sequences are MGHDK and SYGVNS. The CDR3 contains 15 residues. CDR3 in DNA: TGTGCCAGCACCCGGGACGGAGGGGCCACCGGGGAGCTGTTTTTT. This gives the protein CASTRDGGATGELFF.

The chain links TRBV19 to TRBJ2-1; the D gene is possibly TRBD2 (5 bases). The CDR3 covers 15 residues. The V end lost 3 bases, the J end lost 2 bases, and 11 bases lay between the germline ends. Germline CDR1 reads LNHDA; CDR2 reads SQIVND (reference sequence). The CDR3 spells CASSIGGFAYNEQFF. The DNA of the CDR3 is TGTGCCAGTAGTATTGGCGGGTTCGCCTACAATGAGCAGTTCTTC.

The V and J genes are TRBV11-3 and TRBJ1-1, with 7 bases fitting TRBD1. Trimming took 5 bases from V and 7 from J; bases not matched to a gene: 7. The germline V gene has CDR1 SGHNT and CDR2 YENEEA. The CDR3 loop spans 13 amino acids. CDR3: CASSRGTVGEAFF. The CDR3 bases are TGTGCCAGCAGCCGTGGGACAGTGGGTGAAGCTTTCTTT.

The gene calls are TRBV9 and TRBJ1-2; D possibly corresponds to TRBD1 (5 bases). The germline gives CDR1 SGDLS, CDR2 YYNGEE. The CDR3 consists of 15 residues. Between the trimmed V and J ends, which lost 2 bases and 4 bases, there was a span of 15 bases. Here the CDR3 reads CASSVSGGGSYGYTF. Written as DNA, the CDR3 is TGTGCCAGCAGCGTCTCGGGGGGAGGAAGCTATGGCTACACCTTC.

About this clone itself: Other nucleotide sequences from this sample produce the same CDR3. V is TRBV5-1 and J is TRBJ2-2; 7 bases align to TRBD1. This CDR3 contains 16 residues. Germline V lookup: CDR1 SGHRS, CDR2 YFSETQ. With 0 bases clipped from V and 0 bases from J, the junction kept 2 bases outside the gene matches. The CDR3 is CASSLGGTANTGELFF. The CDR3 DNA reads TGCGCCAGCAGCTTGGGAGGGACAGCGAACACCGGGGAGCTGTTTTTT.

The J gene is TRBJ1-1, the V gene TRBV2, with TRBD1 matching 7 bases. V was clipped by 3 bases and J by 1 base; unmatched bases: 2. CDR3 length: 14 residues. Per germline, CDR1 SNHLY and CDR2 FYNNEI. CDR3 sequence reads: CASSDGTENTEAFF. The CDR3 nucleotides read TGTGCCAGCAGTGACGGGACAGAGAACACTGAAGCTTTCTTT.

The rearrangement uses TRBV6-5 and TRBJ2-5, with 10 bases lining up with TRBD1. The better agreement between TRBJ2-7 and the DNA end casts doubt on the J call. Germline assignment: CDR1 MNHEY and CDR2 SVGAGI. This CDR3 region has 15 residues. For the CDR3, the DNA is TGTGCCAGCAGCAAACCCCGGGACAGGGGCTACGAGCAGTACTTC. It encodes CASSKPRDRGYEQYF.

This clone was detected only a few times. The chain combines TRBV4-2 with TRBJ2-3; 11 nucleotides align to TRBD2. Looked up from germline, CDR1 is LGHNA and CDR2 is YNFKEQ. The V segment lost 4 bases and the J segment 6 bases; nucleotides outside the gene matches: 9. The CDR3 covers 16 residues. The CDR3 here is CASSPSGTSGPDTQYF. CDR3 DNA sequence: TGTGCCAGCAGCCCCTCCGGGACTAGCGGTCCGGATACGCAGTATTTT.

This sequence joins TRBV11-3 and TRBJ2-3; 10 bases match TRBD2. Germline trimming cut 2 bases from V and 1 base from J; bases unmatched to any gene: 3. CDR3 length equals 16 residues. Germline assignment: CDR1 SGHNT and CDR2 YENEEA. CDR3 DNA sequence: TGTGCCAGCAGCTTACGTCTAGCGGGGGGCACAGATACGCAGTATTTT. It yields the protein CASSLRLAGGTDTQYF.

V and J are TRBV6-5 and TRBJ2-5; no definite D call. CDR1 and CDR2 from the germline V gene are MNHEY and SVGAGI. Trimming took off 5 bases at V and 2 bases at J, with 12 bases between the two ends. The CDR3 length is 14 residues. This CDR3 is CASSRLSRQETQYF. The CDR3 DNA reads as TGTGCCAGCAGTCGCCTCTCGCGTCAAGAGACCCAGTACTTC.

This chain links TRBV6-1 with TRBJ1-5; no definite D call. The CDR3 has 11 residues. CDR1 MNHNS and CDR2 SASEGT come from the germline V gene. The V end was cut by 6 bases, the J end by 7 bases, with 7 bases between. The CDR3 here is CASSREQPQHF. Here the CDR3 DNA reads TGTGCCAGCAGCCGGGAACAGCCCCAGCATTTT.